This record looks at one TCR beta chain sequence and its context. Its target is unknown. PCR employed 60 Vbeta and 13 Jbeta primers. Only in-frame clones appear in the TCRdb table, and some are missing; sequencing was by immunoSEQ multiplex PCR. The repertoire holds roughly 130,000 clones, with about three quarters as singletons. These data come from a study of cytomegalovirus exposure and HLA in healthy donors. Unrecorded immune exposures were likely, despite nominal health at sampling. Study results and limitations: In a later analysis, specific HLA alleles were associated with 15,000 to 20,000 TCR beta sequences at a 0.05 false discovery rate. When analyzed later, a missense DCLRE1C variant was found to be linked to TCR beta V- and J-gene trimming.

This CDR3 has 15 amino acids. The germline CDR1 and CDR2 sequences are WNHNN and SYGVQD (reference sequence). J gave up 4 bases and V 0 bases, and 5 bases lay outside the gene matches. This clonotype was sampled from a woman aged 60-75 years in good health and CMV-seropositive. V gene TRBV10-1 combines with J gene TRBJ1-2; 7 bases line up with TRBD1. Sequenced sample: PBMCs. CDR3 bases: TGCGCCAGCAGTGAGTCCCGACAGGGCGGCTATGGCTACACCTTC. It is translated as CASSESRQGGYGYTF.